The entry below gives a single T cell receptor (beta chain) sequence along with its context. Its antigen remains unknown. cDNA for each sample came from eight separate reactions. Added by template switching were UMIs that each held a 6-nucleotide sample barcode. TCRdb reprocessed the 5' RACE reads, keeping one entry per CDR3 protein, no DNA. This table lists some 99,000 distinct CDR3 sequences. The CDR3 is made up of 17 amino acids. Germline V gene data show CDR1 as SGHTA and CDR2 as FQGTGA. The data belong to a study of monozygotic twins with inflammatory bowel disease. General study results and limits: Especially with disease activity, IBD patients had fewer clonotypes in common with others than healthy twins did.

This rearrangement joins TRBV7-3 to TRBJ2-1; TCRdb calls TRBD2, which cannot be checked without DNA. This receptor was obtained from a human donor with ulcerative colitis or Crohn's disease, or a healthy co-twin of an affected twin (not recorded which). The sample was blood. The CDR3 here is CASSETATSGSSNEQFF.